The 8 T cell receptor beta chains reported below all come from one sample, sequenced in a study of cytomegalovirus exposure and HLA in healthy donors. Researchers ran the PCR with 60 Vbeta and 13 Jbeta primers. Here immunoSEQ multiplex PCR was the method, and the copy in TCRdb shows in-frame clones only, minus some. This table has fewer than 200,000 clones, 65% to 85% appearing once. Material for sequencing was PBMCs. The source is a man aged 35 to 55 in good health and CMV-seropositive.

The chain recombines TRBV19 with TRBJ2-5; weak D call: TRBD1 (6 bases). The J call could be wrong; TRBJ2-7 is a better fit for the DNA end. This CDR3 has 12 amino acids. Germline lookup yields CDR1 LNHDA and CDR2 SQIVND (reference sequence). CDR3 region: CASGQNSYEQYF. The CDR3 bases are TGTGCCAGTGGACAGAACTCCTACGAGCAGTACTTC.

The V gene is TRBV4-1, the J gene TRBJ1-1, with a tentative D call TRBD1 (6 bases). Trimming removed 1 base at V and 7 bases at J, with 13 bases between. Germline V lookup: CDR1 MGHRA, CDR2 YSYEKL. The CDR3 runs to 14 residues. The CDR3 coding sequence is TGCGCCAGCAGCCAAGGGCCCCGACAGGATGAAGCTTTCTTT. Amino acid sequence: CASSQGPRQDEAFF.

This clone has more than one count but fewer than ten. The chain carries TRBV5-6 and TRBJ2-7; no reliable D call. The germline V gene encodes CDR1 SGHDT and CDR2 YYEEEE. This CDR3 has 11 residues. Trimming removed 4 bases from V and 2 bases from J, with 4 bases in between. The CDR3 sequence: CASSTAYEQYF. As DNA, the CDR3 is TGTGCCAGCAGCACGGCCTACGAGCAGTACTTC.

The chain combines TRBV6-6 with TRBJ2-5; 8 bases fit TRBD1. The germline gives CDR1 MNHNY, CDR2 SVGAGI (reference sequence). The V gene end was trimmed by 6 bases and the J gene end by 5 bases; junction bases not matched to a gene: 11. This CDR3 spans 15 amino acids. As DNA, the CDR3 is TGTGCCAGCAGCAAACACGACAGGGGCAGGGAGACCCAGTACTTC. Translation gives CASSKHDRGRETQYF.

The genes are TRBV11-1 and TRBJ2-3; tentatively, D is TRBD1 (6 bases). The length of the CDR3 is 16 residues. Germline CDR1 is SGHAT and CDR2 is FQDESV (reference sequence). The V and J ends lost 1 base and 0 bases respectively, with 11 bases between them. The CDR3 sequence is CASSLGRGPSTDTQYF. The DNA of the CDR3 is TGTGCCAGCAGCTTAGGCAGGGGCCCTAGCACAGATACGCAGTATTTT.

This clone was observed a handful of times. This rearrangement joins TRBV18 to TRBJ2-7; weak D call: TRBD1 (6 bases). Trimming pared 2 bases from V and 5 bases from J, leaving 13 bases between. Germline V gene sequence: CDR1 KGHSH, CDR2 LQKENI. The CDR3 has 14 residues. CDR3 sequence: CASSPGRGDDEQYF. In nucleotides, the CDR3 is TGTGCCAGCTCACCAGGCAGGGGCGACGACGAGCAGTACTTC. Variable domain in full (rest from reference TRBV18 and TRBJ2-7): NAGVMQNPRHLVRRRGQEARLRCSPMKGHSHVYWYRQLPEEGLKFMVYLQKENIIDESGMPKERFSAEFPKEGPSILRIQQVVRGDSAAYFCASSPGRGDDEQYFGPGTRLTVT.

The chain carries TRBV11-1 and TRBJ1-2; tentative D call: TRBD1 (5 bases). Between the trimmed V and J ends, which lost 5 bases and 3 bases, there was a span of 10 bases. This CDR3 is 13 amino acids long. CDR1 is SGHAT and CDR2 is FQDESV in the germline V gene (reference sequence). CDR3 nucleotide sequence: TGTGCCAGCAGCCCCAGGGATTACTATGGCTACACCTTC. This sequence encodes CASSPRDYYGYTF.

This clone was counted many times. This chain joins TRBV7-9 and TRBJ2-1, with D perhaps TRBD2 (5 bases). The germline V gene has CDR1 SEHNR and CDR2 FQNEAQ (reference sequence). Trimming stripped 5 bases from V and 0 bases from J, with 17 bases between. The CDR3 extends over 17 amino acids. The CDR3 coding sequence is TGTGCCAGCAGCCCCGCTTCCGGGGTGACCTCCTACAATGAGCAGTTCTTC. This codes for CASSPASGVTSYNEQFF.